The 20 T cell receptor beta chains below were found in one sample sequenced in a study of blood T cell repertoires in COVID-19. Assay used: immunoSEQ multiplex PCR; TCRdb lists only in-frame clones, some missing. Among 200,000 to 300,000 clones listed, approximately 90% were seen once. The sequenced sample was PBMCs or T cells enriched from blood (not recorded which). Receptor source: a woman aged 35 to 49 with acute COVID-19.

The V gene is TRBV5-4, the J gene TRBJ1-2, with TRBD1 matching 7 bases. This CDR3 contains 16 residues. Germline CDR1 SGHNT, CDR2 YYREEE (reference sequence). Trimming took 2 bases from V and 3 from J; bases not matched to a gene: 10. The DNA of the CDR3 is TGTGCCAGCAGCTTAAAACAGGGGCCCTCTGACTATGGCTACACCTTC. Its protein is CASSLKQGPSDYGYTF.

The gene calls are TRBV10-3 and TRBJ2-5; 10 nucleotides match TRBD1. The length of the CDR3 is 14 residues. V lost 6 bases and J lost 4; bases outside the gene matches: 5. The germline V gene encodes CDR1 ENHRY and CDR2 SYGVKD. The CDR3 coding sequence is TGTGCCATCAGCCGGGACAGGGGACGAGAGACCCAGTACTTC. Residues: CAISRDRGRETQYF.

For this clone: Within the sample, other DNA sequences also encode this same CDR3. The V call is TRBV7-2, the J call TRBJ1-5, with 7 bases matching TRBD1. From germline, CDR1 is SGHTA and CDR2 FQGNSA. V lost 3 bases, J lost 6 bases, and 2 bases stayed unmatched. The CDR3 is 13 amino acids. The CDR3 here is CASSFDRVQPQHF. CDR3 sequence (DNA): TGTGCCAGCAGCTTCGACAGGGTTCAGCCCCAGCATTTT.

The genes are TRBV7-2 and TRBJ2-4, with 8 bases fitting TRBD2. After removal of 1 base from V and 6 bases from J, the junction contained 8 bases not matched to a gene. This CDR3 is 16 amino acids long. Per germline, CDR1 SGHTA and CDR2 FQGNSA. The CDR3 DNA reads TGTGCCAGCAGCTTAGTGAGCGGGGGAGGGGGAAACATTCAGTACTTC. Translation gives CASSLVSGGGGNIQYF.

The chain recombines TRBV4-1 with TRBJ1-1, with D maybe TRBD1 (5 bases). Trimming left V 0 bases short and J 6 bases short, with 14 bases between. Germline lookup yields CDR1 MGHRA and CDR2 YSYEKL. The CDR3 loop spans 15 amino acids. The CDR3 region has the DNA TGCGCCAGCAGCCAAGAAATGGCAGGGAGGGCTGAAGCTTTCTTT. The encoded protein is CASSQEMAGRAEAFF.

V and J are TRBV11-2 and TRBJ1-6, with TRBD1 as a possible D gene (6 bases). The CDR3 has 12 residues. Germline V lookup: CDR1 SGHAT, CDR2 FQNNGV. V was clipped by 8 bases and J by 9 bases, with 11 bases between them. CDR3 DNA: TGTGCCAGCTCAGGGGCCAGTTCACCCCTCCACTTT. This translates into CASSGASSPLHF.

The rearrangement joins TRBV27 to TRBJ1-1; unclear D gene. V lost 8 bases and J lost 2, with 6 bases in between. Germline loops: CDR1 MNHEY, CDR2 SMNVEV (reference sequence). The length of the CDR3 is 11 residues. The CDR3 region has the DNA TGTGCCAGCGTCGGTAACACTGAAGCTTTCTTT. Protein product: CASVGNTEAFF.

The rearrangement links TRBV9 to TRBJ1-6; weak D call: TRBD1 (6 bases). The length of the CDR3 is 15 residues. Trimming took off 3 bases at V and 5 bases at J, with 12 bases between the two ends. Germline values: CDR1 SGDLS, CDR2 YYNGEE. DNA of the CDR3: TGTGCCAGCAGCGCCGACTCAGGGGATAATTCACCCCTCCACTTT. Translated, it gives CASSADSGDNSPLHF.

The genes are TRBV9 and TRBJ1-1, with D perhaps TRBD1 (5 bases). The germline CDR1 and CDR2 sequences are SGDLS and YYNGEE. The CDR3 is 15 residues long. With 0 bases removed from V and 0 bases from J, the gap between germline ends came to 9 bases. DNA of the CDR3: TGTGCCAGCAGCGTAGATCCAGGGATGAACACTGAAGCTTTCTTT. Translated: CASSVDPGMNTEAFF.

This sequence joins TRBV2 and TRBJ2-1, with TRBD1 identical over 7 bases. Germline CDR1 SNHLY, CDR2 FYNNEI. The CDR3 extends over 13 amino acids. V lost 8 bases to trimming and J lost 4 bases; unmatched junction nucleotides: 5. CDR3 DNA sequence: TGTGCCAGCTCTCGGGACAGTTACAATGAGCAGTTCTTC. It translates to CASSRDSYNEQFF.

The chain employs TRBV5-1 and TRBJ1-3, with 7 bases that match TRBD1. There are 17 residues in the CDR3. V gave up 4 bases and J gave up 4 bases; unmatched junction bases: 14. The germline CDR1 and CDR2 sequences are SGHRS and YFSETQ. CDR3 DNA: TGCGCCAGCAGCCCCCCATCCACGACAGGGTCCGGAAACACCATATATTTT. This codes for CASSPPSTTGSGNTIYF.

DNA for the CDR3: TGCGCCAGCAGTGGAGGGGACAGTGGGAACACTGAAGCTTTCTTT. Translation: CASSGGDSGNTEAFF. The chain has TRBV10-1 and TRBJ1-1; 7 bases map to TRBD1. After removal of 4 bases from V and 1 base from J, the junction contained 6 bases not matched to a gene. This CDR3 has 15 amino acids. CDR1 and CDR2 (germline): WNHNN, SYGVQD (reference sequence).

The J gene is TRBJ2-3, the V gene TRBV9, with D perhaps matching TRBD2 (6 bases). The CDR3 runs 16 residues. V dropped 5 bases and J dropped 2 bases, with 18 bases sitting between them. Looked up from germline, CDR1 is SGDLS and CDR2 is YYNGEE. CDR3 DNA sequence: TGTGCCAGCAGTCCCGGGAGCTCCTTACACACAGATACGCAGTATTTT. Its translation: CASSPGSSLHTDTQYF.

The chain is built from TRBV27 and TRBJ2-1; D ambiguous. V lost 0 bases and J lost 8, with 8 bases in between. CDR1 and CDR2 (germline): MNHEY, SMNVEV (reference sequence). The CDR3 loop spans 13 amino acids. The CDR3 is CASSLSQAYEQFF. The CDR3 DNA is TGTGCCAGCAGTTTATCCCAGGCGTATGAGCAGTTCTTC.

The chain has TRBV20-1 and TRBJ1-4; weak D call: TRBD1 (6 bases). The V gene's germline CDR1 is DFQATT and CDR2 SNEGSKA (reference sequence). The CDR3 totals 15 residues. The V end was cut by 3 bases, the J end by 8 bases, with 19 bases between. In DNA, the CDR3 is TGCAGTGCTAGTGCGACCACAGGGTTGCGAGAAAAACTGTTTTTT. It specifies CSASATTGLREKLFF.

This clone was picked up a small number of times. This chain connects TRBV5-1 to TRBJ1-2; 10 bases line up with TRBD1. The length of the CDR3 is 15 residues. The germline gives CDR1 SGHRS, CDR2 YFSETQ. Trimming cost V 0 bases and J 4 bases; bases outside gene matches: 3. This CDR3 is CASSLGDRGPYGYTF. CDR3 nucleotide sequence: TGCGCCAGCAGCTTGGGTGACAGGGGGCCCTATGGCTACACCTTC.

This chain links TRBV14 with TRBJ2-3; D perhaps matches TRBD2 (6 bases). V gave up 6 bases and J gave up 1 base, with 17 bases separating them. The length of the CDR3 is 16 residues. Germline V gene sequence: CDR1 SGHDN, CDR2 FVKESK. The CDR3 region is CASSGTGTPGTDTQYF. CDR3 in DNA: TGTGCCAGCAGTGGGACCGGGACTCCTGGCACAGATACGCAGTATTTT.

The rearrangement links TRBV18 to TRBJ2-3; 8 nucleotides line up with TRBD2. Germline CDR1 is KGHSH and CDR2 is LQKENI. Trimming at V came to 6 bases and at J to 2 bases, leaving 10 bases not matched to a gene. This CDR3 has 16 residues. CDR3 coding DNA: TGTGCCAGCTCCCCCGACCCGGGACTAGTCACAGATACGCAGTATTTT. As protein: CASSPDPGLVTDTQYF.

This chain joins TRBV7-2 and TRBJ2-5; 9 bases agree with TRBD1. Germline CDR1 is SGHTA and CDR2 is FQGNSA. The CDR3 is made up of 14 amino acids. The ends lost 1 base at V and 4 bases at J; junction bases unmatched: 1. The CDR3 DNA reads TGTGCCAGCAGCTTAGGGACAGGGGTAGAGACCCAGTACTTC. Protein: CASSLGTGVETQYF.

The rearrangement uses TRBV9 and TRBJ2-2; the match to TRBD1 covers 9 bases. This CDR3 comprises 15 residues. With V trimmed by 4 bases and J by 6 bases, 7 bases remained unmatched. CDR1 is SGDLS and CDR2 is YYNGEE in the germline V gene. The CDR3 nucleotides read TGTGCCAGCAGCCTGGACAGGGGTGGAGCCGGGGAGCTGTTTTTT. Its protein product is CASSLDRGGAGELFF.